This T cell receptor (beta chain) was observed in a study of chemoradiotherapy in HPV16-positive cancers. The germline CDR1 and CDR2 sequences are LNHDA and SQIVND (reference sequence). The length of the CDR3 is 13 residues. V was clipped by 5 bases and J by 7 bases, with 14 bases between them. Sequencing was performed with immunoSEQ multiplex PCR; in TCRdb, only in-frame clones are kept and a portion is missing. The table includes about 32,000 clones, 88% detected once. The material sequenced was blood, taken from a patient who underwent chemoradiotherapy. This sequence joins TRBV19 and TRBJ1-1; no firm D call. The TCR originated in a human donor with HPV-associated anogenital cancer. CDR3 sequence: CASSPRLRGEAFF. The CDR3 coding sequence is TGTGCCAGTAGTCCCCGCCTCCGGGGTGAAGCTTTCTTT.